A selection of T cell receptor beta chains follows, all from one sample in a study of T cell responses to AZD1222 COVID-19 vaccine. Generated by immunoSEQ multiplex PCR, the TCRdb table keeps only in-frame clones and is missing some. The sample lists 100,000 to 110,000 clones; more than 75% were seen once. The material was peripheral blood, obtained on day 0 of MenACWY control vaccination. These receptor sequences come from an adult in good health. Each CDR3 is given with its conserved first and last residue. A D gene is named only where the DNA matches it firmly. Size is stated for part of the rows, as once, few or many counts, or as a class when the clone is expanded.

cdr3_nt cdr3_aa cdr3_length d_call j_call clone_size v_call
TGTGCCAGCAGTTTAAGGGACAGGGACTCCTACGAGCAGTACTTC CASSLRDRDSYEQYF 15 TRBD1 TRBJ2-7 - TRBV28
TGCGCCAGCAGCCTCTATAACAAGAACACTGAAGCTTTCTTT CASSLYNKNTEAFF 14 - TRBJ1-1 - TRBV4-3
TGTGCCAGCAGCCAGGGACAGCTGGACAATGAGCAGTTCTTC CASSQGQLDNEQFF 14 TRBD1 TRBJ2-1 - TRBV3-1/TRBV3-2
TGCGCCAGCAGCCCTTGGGGGGCCTCGGGTACCTACGAGCAGTACTTC CASSPWGASGTYEQYF 16 - TRBJ2-7 once TRBV5-1
TGTGCCAGCAGTTTTCGGACAGGCCTAAACGACAATGAGCAGTTCTTC CASSFRTGLNDNEQFF 16 TRBD1 TRBJ2-1 - TRBV28
TGTGCCAGCAGTTTTGGGGGGGTTACGCAGTATTTT CASSFGGVTQYF 12 TRBD2 TRBJ2-3 few TRBV6-2/TRBV6-3
TGTGCCAGCAGCTTATCAGGGTCTGATACGCAGTATTTT CASSLSGSDTQYF 13 - TRBJ2-3 - TRBV7-3
TGTGCCTGGAGTGCGACAGCTAGGGATGAGCAGTTCTTC CAWSATARDEQFF 13 - TRBJ2-1 - TRBV30
TGTGCCAGCAGCCCCAGGGACAGGGTCGAGCAGTACTTC CASSPRDRVEQYF 13 TRBD1 TRBJ2-7 - TRBV5-8
TGTGCCAGCAGTTTATTACAAAGCGAGCAGTACTTC CASSLLQSEQYF 12 - TRBJ2-7 - TRBV28
TGTGCCAGCAGCCTTGACAGGAGGGAAGCTTTCTTT CASSLDRREAFF 12 - TRBJ1-1 - TRBV28
TGTGCCAGCCAGGGCGGACAGGACTTCCAGCCCCAGCATTTT CASQGGQDFQPQHF 14 TRBD1 TRBJ1-5 - TRBV25-1
TGTGCCTGGAGTGTGGGGCAGGTAGACTATGGCTACACCTTC CAWSVGQVDYGYTF 14 - TRBJ1-2 - TRBV30
TGCAGTGCTAGTGGGCTAGCGCCCTACAATGAGCAGTTCTTC CSASGLAPYNEQFF 14 - TRBJ2-1 - TRBV20-1
TGTGCCATCAAGGGGACACAAAACTTTAGCTCTGGAAACACCATATATTTT CAIKGTQNFSSGNTIYF 17 - TRBJ1-3 few TRBV10-3
TGTGCCAGCAGCCAGGACCTTCTCTCTGGAAACACCATATATTTT CASSQDLLSGNTIYF 15 - TRBJ1-3 - TRBV28
TGTGCCAGCAGCTTTCAGGGGAACACTGAAGCTTTCTTT CASSFQGNTEAFF 13 - TRBJ1-1 - TRBV5-6
TGTGCCAGCAGCCAAGCTTTCCGGCTAGCGGGAGACGGAACCCTTGAGCAGTTCTTC CASSQAFRLAGDGTLEQFF 19 TRBD2 TRBJ2-1 - TRBV3-1/TRBV3-2
TGTGCCAGCAGCTTAGGGGGCGACAGACGCACACAGCCCCAGCATTTT CASSLGGDRRTQPQHF 16 - TRBJ1-5 few TRBV7-2
TGTGCCAGCAGCTTCGGACAGGGCGGGGAGACCCAGTACTTC CASSFGQGGETQYF 14 TRBD1 TRBJ2-5 - TRBV5-6
TGTGCCAGCAGCCCCGGGGGTTGGGGGGACGAGCAGTACTTC CASSPGGWGDEQYF 14 - TRBJ2-7 - TRBV3-1/TRBV3-2
TGCGCCAGCAGCTTGGAGAGCGGGGGTAGGAAGACCCAGTACTTC CASSLESGGRKTQYF 15 TRBD2 TRBJ2-5 - TRBV5-1
TGCGCCAGCAGCCCCGGACAGCGGGCAGCAGCTTTCTTT CASSPGQRAAAFF 13 - TRBJ1-1 - TRBV4-3
TGTGCCAGCTCACGGGTCGGAGGGCCCTACGAGCAGTACTTC CASSRVGGPYEQYF 14 - TRBJ2-7 - TRBV18
TGTGCCAGCAGCTTCTCGAAGAACACTGAAGCTTTCTTT CASSFSKNTEAFF 13 - TRBJ1-1 - TRBV7-3
TGTGCCAGCAGCTTGACGGAGTATGGCTACACCTTC CASSLTEYGYTF 12 - TRBJ1-2 - TRBV5-5
TGTGCCAGCAGCTCAGGGGGGGAGGGCAATCAGCCCCAGCATTTT CASSSGGEGNQPQHF 15 TRBD1 TRBJ1-5 - TRBV28
TGCGCCAGCAGCGATTCCACTAACAGGGTCGTTGAAAAACTGTTTTTT CASSDSTNRVVEKLFF 16 - TRBJ1-4 once TRBV5-1
TGCGCCAGCAGCCCCGGGCTCGGTCCCAAGCAGTTCTTC CASSPGLGPKQFF 13 - TRBJ2-1 once TRBV4-1
TGTGCCAGCAGTTTGGACAGGCCATCCTACGAGCAGTACTTC CASSLDRPSYEQYF 14 TRBD1 TRBJ2-7 - TRBV28
TGTGCCAGTAGTAGGACAGGGGGCTTAGATACGCAGTATTTT CASSRTGGLDTQYF 14 TRBD1 TRBJ2-3 - TRBV19
TGTGCCAGCAGCTTAAGGTTTAGAGAGACCCAGTACTTC CASSLRFRETQYF 13 - TRBJ2-5 - TRBV7-2
TGTGCCAGCAGTGACTCTGGGGGAAGTGGCTACACCTTC CASSDSGGSGYTF 13 - TRBJ1-2 - TRBV6-4
TGCGCCAGCAGCTCCCGGGACACTAGGGTAGATACGCAGTATTTT CASSSRDTRVDTQYF 15 - TRBJ2-3 - TRBV5-1
TGCGCCAGCAGCTTGGAAGCCTCTAGCGGTTCTACCTACAATGAGCAGTTCTTC CASSLEASSGSTYNEQFF 18 TRBD2 TRBJ2-1 once TRBV5-1
TGTGCCAGCATTAGCGGGAGGTATGAGCAGTTCTTC CASISGRYEQFF 12 TRBD2 TRBJ2-1 once TRBV28
TGTGCCAGCAGCGCAACAGGGGGGTACAATGAGCAGTTCTTC CASSATGGYNEQFF 14 TRBD1 TRBJ2-1 - TRBV11-2
TGTGCCAGCAGCTTGGCGGGCAGGGAGGACTATGGCTACACCTTC CASSLAGREDYGYTF 15 - TRBJ1-2 - TRBV5-4
TGTGCCAGCAGTTACTCGAGGAGGGAAGCTTTCTTT CASSYSRREAFF 12 - TRBJ1-1 - TRBV6-6
TGTGCCAGCAGCCCCCAACATGTTTTAGAGGCTTTCTTT CASSPQHVLEAFF 13 - TRBJ1-1 few TRBV7-8
TGTGCCAGCAGCTCCCGGGCCATCGGGGAGCTGTTTTTT CASSSRAIGELFF 13 - TRBJ2-2 - TRBV5-4